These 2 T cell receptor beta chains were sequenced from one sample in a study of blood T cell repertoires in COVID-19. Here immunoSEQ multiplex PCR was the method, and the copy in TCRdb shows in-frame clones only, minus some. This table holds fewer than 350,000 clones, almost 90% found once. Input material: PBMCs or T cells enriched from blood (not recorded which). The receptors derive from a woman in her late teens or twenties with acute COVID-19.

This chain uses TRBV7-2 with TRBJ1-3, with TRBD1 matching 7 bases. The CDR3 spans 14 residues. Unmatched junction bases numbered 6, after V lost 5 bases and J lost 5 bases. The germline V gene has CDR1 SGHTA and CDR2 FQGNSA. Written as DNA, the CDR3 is TGTGCCAGCAGCCTTCGACAGGGTCGAAACACCATATATTTT. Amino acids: CASSLRQGRNTIYF. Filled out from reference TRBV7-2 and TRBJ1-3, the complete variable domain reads GAGVSQSPSNKVTEKGKDVELRCDPISGHTALYWYRQSLGQGLEFLIYFQGNSAPDKSGLPSDRFSAERTGGSVSTLTIQRTQQEDSAVYLCASSLRQGRNTIYFGEGSWLTVV.

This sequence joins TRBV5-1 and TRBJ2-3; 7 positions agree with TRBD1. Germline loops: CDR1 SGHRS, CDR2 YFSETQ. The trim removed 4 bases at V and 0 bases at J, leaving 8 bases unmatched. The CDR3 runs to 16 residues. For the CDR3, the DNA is TGCGCCAGCAGCCCCGAGGCACAGGGGAGCACAGATACGCAGTATTTT. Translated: CASSPEAQGSTDTQYF.